Here is one T cell receptor (beta chain) with its context. The study separated CD4+ cells into CD45RA+ naive and CD45RA-negative memory subsets. The sample originates from a study of shared clonotypes between healthy human individuals. A deep-level run was used for the assay. For sorted subsets, 150 to 200 ng DNA per replicate equaled 33,000 or so T cell genomes. Data came from immunoSEQ multiplex PCR; TCRdb stores just in-frame clones and leaves some out. Here the sample spans 640,000 or so clones, about two thirds being singletons. After removal of 6 bases from V and 1 base from J, the junction contained 8 bases not matched to a gene. Germline V gene lookup returns CDR1 LNHDA and CDR2 SQIVND (reference sequence). The length of the CDR3 is 15 residues.

This receptor was identified in a woman aged 30 to 39 in good health. Sequencing was carried out using memory CD4+ T cells sorted from blood. Described subset: CD45RA-negative fraction. The chain couples TRBV19 to TRBJ2-7; TRBD1 matches 8 bases. As DNA, the CDR3 is TGTGCCAGTAGCGGGCAGGGGGCAGGGTCCTACGAGCAGTACTTC. As protein: CASSGQGAGSYEQYF.